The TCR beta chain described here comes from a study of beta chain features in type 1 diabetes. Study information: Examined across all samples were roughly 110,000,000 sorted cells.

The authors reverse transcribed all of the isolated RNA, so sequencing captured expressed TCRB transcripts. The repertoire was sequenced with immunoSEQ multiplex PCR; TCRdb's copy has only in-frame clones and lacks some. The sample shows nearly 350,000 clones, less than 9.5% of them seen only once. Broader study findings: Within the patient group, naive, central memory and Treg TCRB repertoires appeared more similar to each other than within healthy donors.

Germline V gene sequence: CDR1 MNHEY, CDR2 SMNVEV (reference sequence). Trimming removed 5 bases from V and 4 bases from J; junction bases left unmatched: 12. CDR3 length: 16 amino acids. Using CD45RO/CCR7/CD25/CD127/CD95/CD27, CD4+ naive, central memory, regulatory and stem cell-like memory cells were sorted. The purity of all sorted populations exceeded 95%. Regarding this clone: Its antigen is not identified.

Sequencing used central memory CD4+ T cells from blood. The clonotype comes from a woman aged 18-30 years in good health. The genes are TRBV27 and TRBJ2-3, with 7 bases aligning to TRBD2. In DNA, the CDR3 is TGTGCCAGCAGTCCCACGACTAGCCACGTCCCAGATACGCAGTATTTT. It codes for CASSPTTSHVPDTQYF.